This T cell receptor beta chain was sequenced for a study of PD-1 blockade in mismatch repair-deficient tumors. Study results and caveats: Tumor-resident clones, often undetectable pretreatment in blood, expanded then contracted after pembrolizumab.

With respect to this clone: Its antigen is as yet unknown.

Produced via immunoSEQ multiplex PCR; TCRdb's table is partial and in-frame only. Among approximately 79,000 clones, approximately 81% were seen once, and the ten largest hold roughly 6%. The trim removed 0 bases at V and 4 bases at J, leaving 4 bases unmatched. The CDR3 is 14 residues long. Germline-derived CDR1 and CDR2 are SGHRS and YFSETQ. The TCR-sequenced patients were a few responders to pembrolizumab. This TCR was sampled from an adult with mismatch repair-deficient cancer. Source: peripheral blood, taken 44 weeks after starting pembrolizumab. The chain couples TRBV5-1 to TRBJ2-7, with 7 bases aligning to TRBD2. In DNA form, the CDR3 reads TGCGCCAGCAGCTTGGCTAGCGGAGGATACGAGCAGTACTTC. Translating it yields CASSLASGGYEQYF.